Shown below are 25 T cell receptor beta chains from a single sample sequenced in a study of blood T cell repertoires in COVID-19. Repertoires were generated with immunoSEQ multiplex PCR, while TCRdb's copy carries only in-frame clones and drops some. The repertoire includes roughly 300,000 clones, 65% to 90% of them detected once, and 7.2% sits in the top ten. Input material: peripheral blood. These receptors all stem from a human donor in a cohort sampled during active COVID-19.

This chain connects TRBV30 to TRBJ2-5; 8 bases are a match to TRBD2. CDR1 is GTSNPN, CDR2 SVGIG, per germline (reference sequence). The ends lost 2 bases at V and 2 bases at J; junction bases unmatched: 10. The CDR3 length is 16 residues. CDR3 sequence (DNA): TGTGCCTGGAGTTACGGGGGGGGCGCGGGACAAGAGACCCAGTACTTC. Residues: CAWSYGGGAGQETQYF.

This clone was seen more than once but under ten times. CDR3 protein: CASSVTGGRTNTGELFF. CDR3 bases: TGTGCCAGCAGCGTAACGGGGGGACGGACAAACACCGGGGAGCTGTTTTTT. The chain combines TRBV9 with TRBJ2-2; TRBD2 agrees at 7 bases. J lost 2 bases, V lost 1 base, and 8 bases had no gene match. The germline V gene has CDR1 SGDLS and CDR2 YYNGEE. This CDR3 has 17 residues.

There are a few counts of this clone. V usage is TRBV7-9 and J usage is TRBJ1-2; TRBD1 might be the D (5 bases). There are 12 residues in the CDR3. CDR1 and CDR2 (germline): SEHNR, FQNEAQ (reference sequence). V gave up 8 bases and J gave up 5 bases, with 12 bases separating them. The CDR3 region has the DNA TGTGCCAGCTTTGATAAGGGGTATGGCTACACCTTC. Protein product: CASFDKGYGYTF.

The chain recombines TRBV15 with TRBJ1-3; D may be TRBD1 (5 bases). V was shortened by 1 base and J by 2 bases, with 18 bases between the two germline ends. This CDR3 has 18 residues. Germline CDR1 is LNHNV and CDR2 is YYDKDF (reference sequence). The CDR3 nucleotides read TGTGCCACCAGCAGAGCGTTTATCAGCGGGGGAGCTGGAAACACCATATATTTT. Protein: CATSRAFISGGAGNTIYF.

This clone occurred a few times. This rearrangement joins TRBV30 to TRBJ2-5; 11 bases match TRBD2. Germline V gene sequence: CDR1 GTSNPN, CDR2 SVGIG (reference sequence). This CDR3 is built from 13 residues. J was trimmed by 7 bases and V by 4 bases; bases with no gene match: 5. CDR3 loop: CAWNRLAGGTQYF. The CDR3 DNA reads as TGTGCCTGGAACAGGCTAGCGGGGGGGACCCAGTACTTC.

The chain is built from TRBV6-5 and TRBJ2-1; D perhaps matches TRBD1 (5 bases). V lost 7 bases and J 6 bases, leaving 10 bases between the germline ends. The CDR3 is 12 residues long. Germline values: CDR1 MNHEY, CDR2 SVGAGI. CDR3 sequence reads: CASNRIINEQFF. CDR3 nucleotides: TGTGCCAGCAACAGGATAATCAATGAGCAGTTCTTC.

This clone was counted a single time. The V call is TRBV5-1, the J call TRBJ1-5; possible D gene TRBD1, 6 bases. CDR1 is SGHRS and CDR2 is YFSETQ in the germline V gene. V was clipped by 3 bases and J by 5 bases, with 15 bases between them. This CDR3 comprises 15 residues. CDR3 residues: CASSSGGTTDQPQHF. Written as DNA, the CDR3 is TGCGCCAGCAGCTCCGGGGGGACAACGGATCAGCCCCAGCATTTT.

V is TRBV5-1 and J is TRBJ2-7, with 8 bases matching TRBD1. This CDR3 contains 14 residues. V gave up 3 bases and J gave up 9 bases; unmatched junction bases: 11. Germline CDR1 and CDR2: SGHRS and YFSETQ. In nucleotides, the CDR3 is TGCGCCAGCAGCTCCGACAGGGGAGCATTGGGGCAGTACTTC. Protein product: CASSSDRGALGQYF. The full variable domain, completed using reference TRBV5-1 and TRBJ2-7, is KAGVTQTPRYLIKTRGQQVTLSCSPISGHRSVSWYQQTPGQGLQFLFEYFSETQRNKGNFPGRFSGRQFSNSRSEMNVSTLELGDSALYLCASSSDRGALGQYFGPGTRLTVT.

The chain combines TRBV5-1 with TRBJ1-2; D not resolved. Trimming took 7 bases from V and 7 from J, leaving 14 bases between them. CDR1 and CDR2 from the germline V gene are SGHRS and YFSETQ. The CDR3 spans 12 residues. The CDR3, as DNA: TGCGCCAGCTCCTCAGGTTCCGGTGGCTACACCTTC. Its protein product is CASSSGSGGYTF.

The chain joins TRBV3-1 (or the pseudogene TRBV3-2) to TRBJ2-2; D unresolved. With 9 bases removed from V and 6 bases from J, the gap between germline ends came to 17 bases. The CDR3 is made up of 14 amino acids. CDR1 is LGHDT, CDR2 YNNKEL, per germline (reference sequence). The CDR3 region is CASGRLLSAGELFF. In DNA, the CDR3 is TGTGCCAGTGGAAGGCTGCTGAGCGCCGGGGAGCTGTTTTTT.

The chain combines TRBV6-2 or TRBV6-3 with TRBJ1-5, with 8 bases aligning to TRBD1. The CDR3 has 14 amino acids. After removal of 5 bases from V and 4 bases from J, the junction contained 4 bases not matched to a gene. Germline assignment: CDR1 MNHEY and CDR2 SVGEGT. The CDR3 DNA is TGTGCCAGCAGTACGGACAGGGATAATCAGCCCCAGCATTTT. Its translation is CASSTDRDNQPQHF.

J is TRBJ1-1 and V is TRBV19, with D unclear. This CDR3 is built from 11 residues. The V gene's germline CDR1 is LNHDA and CDR2 SQIVND (reference sequence). V gave up 10 bases and J gave up 6 bases, with 12 bases separating them. Here the CDR3 reads CATTFLAEAFF. In nucleotides, the CDR3 is TGTGCCACTACCTTTCTGGCTGAAGCTTTCTTT.

The gene calls are TRBV2 and TRBJ1-2; 7 bases map to TRBD1. CDR1 is SNHLY and CDR2 is FYNNEI in the germline V gene. The trim removed 7 bases at V and 13 bases at J, leaving 6 bases unmatched. The CDR3 is made up of 10 amino acids. The DNA of the CDR3 is TGTGCCAGCAAACAACAGGGGAGCACCTTC. Its protein is CASKQQGSTF.

The chain carries TRBV19 and TRBJ2-5, with 7 bases lining up with TRBD1. CDR3 length equals 14 residues. Per the germline V gene, CDR1 is LNHDA and CDR2 is SQIVND (reference sequence). Germline trimming cut 6 bases from V and 4 bases from J; bases unmatched to any gene: 8. The CDR3 sequence: CASRQQGFSETQYF. The CDR3 nucleotides read TGTGCCAGTAGACAACAGGGGTTTTCAGAGACCCAGTACTTC. Together with reference TRBV19 and TRBJ2-5, the CDR3 gives the full variable domain: DGGITQSPKYLFRKEGQNVTLSCEQNLNHDAMYWYRQDPGQGLRLIYYSQIVNDFQKGDIAEGYSVSREKKESFPLTVTSAQKNPTAFYLCASRQQGFSETQYFGPGTRLLVL.

This chain connects TRBV15 to TRBJ1-4; D is unclear. V lost 5 bases and J lost 3, with 7 bases in between. CDR1 and CDR2 from the germline V gene are LNHNV and YYDKDF (reference sequence). CDR3 length equals 13 residues. As DNA, the CDR3 is TGTGCCACCAGCCGGGTAGCTAATGAAAAACTGTTTTTT. Its protein product is CATSRVANEKLFF.

The chain links TRBV14 to TRBJ2-7; a weak D match, TRBD1 (5 bases). Germline CDR1 SGHDN, CDR2 FVKESK. The CDR3 is 12 residues long. Trimming removed 3 bases from V and 4 bases from J, with 7 bases in between. The DNA of the CDR3 is TGTGCCAGCAGCCAGACAGAATACGAGCAGTACTTC. The encoded protein is CASSQTEYEQYF.

The sample holds one count of this clone. The chain has TRBV2 and TRBJ2-1, with D possibly matching TRBD1 (5 bases). V lost 10 bases and J lost 7, with 11 bases in between. From germline, CDR1 is SNHLY and CDR2 FYNNEI. The CDR3 runs 11 residues. This chain's CDR3 is CATPKGNEQFF. CDR3 in DNA: TGTGCCACCCCGAAGGGGAATGAGCAGTTCTTC.

This chain connects TRBV7-3 to TRBJ2-3, with D possibly TRBD2 on 5 matching bases. CDR1 and CDR2 (germline): SGHTA, FQGTGA. V was pared by 5 bases and J by 6 bases, with 12 bases between. The CDR3 runs 13 residues. The CDR3 DNA is TGTGCCAGCAGCCCACCTTCGGGGGATACGCAGTATTTT. It specifies CASSPPSGDTQYF.

The J gene is TRBJ1-3, the V gene TRBV3-1 (or the pseudogene TRBV3-2); 7 nucleotides align to TRBD1. CDR1 and CDR2 (germline): LGHDT, YNNKEL (reference sequence). This CDR3 has 15 amino acids. Losses at the gene ends were 6 bases for V and 0 bases for J; bases not matched to a gene: 5. The CDR3 bases are TGTGCCAGCAGTCTCGGGACAGTCTCTGGAAACACCATATATTTT. Its translation is CASSLGTVSGNTIYF.

There are a few counts of this clone. This chain joins TRBV4-1 and TRBJ1-1, with D perhaps matching TRBD1 (6 bases). The length of the CDR3 is 14 residues. The germline V gene has CDR1 MGHRA and CDR2 YSYEKL. The ends were cut back, 7 bases at V and 1 base at J, with 13 bases in the middle. The CDR3 reads CASNNRAENTEAFF. In nucleotides, the CDR3 is TGCGCCAGCAACAACAGGGCGGAGAACACTGAAGCTTTCTTT.

This clone has a handful of counts. The chain is built from TRBV2 and TRBJ1-1, with D perhaps matching TRBD1 (5 bases). Trimming took off 6 bases at V and 0 bases at J, with 8 bases between the two ends. Germline V gives CDR1 SNHLY, CDR2 FYNNEI. This CDR3 has 13 residues. CDR3 nucleotide sequence: TGTGCCAGCAGACAGGAGATGAACACTGAAGCTTTCTTT. Protein: CASRQEMNTEAFF.

The chain carries TRBV7-9 and TRBJ1-2, with D unclear. With 3 bases removed from V and 0 bases from J, the gap between germline ends came to 8 bases. CDR1 and CDR2 from the germline V gene are SEHNR and FQNEAQ (reference sequence). This CDR3 is 14 amino acids long. The CDR3 DNA sequence: TGTGCCAGCAGCTTCGGCGGGACTAACTATGGCTACACCTTC. This sequence encodes CASSFGGTNYGYTF.

This chain uses TRBV6-5 with TRBJ2-2, with D possibly being TRBD2 (5 bases). Germline CDR1 and CDR2: MNHEY and SVGAGI. The V end was cut by 7 bases, the J end by 6 bases, with 15 bases between. The CDR3 is 14 amino acids. CDR3 amino acids: CASIDTTGSGELFF. Here the CDR3 DNA reads TGTGCCAGCATCGACACAACGGGGTCCGGGGAGCTGTTTTTT.

The DNA of the CDR3 is TGTGCCTGCTCCCTAAAAGGGACAGGGACCACTGAAGCTTTCTTT. It translates to CACSLKGTGTTEAFF. This chain joins TRBV30 and TRBJ1-1, with 9 bases aligning to TRBD1. The CDR3 totals 15 residues. CDR1 and CDR2 from the germline V gene are GTSNPN and SVGIG (reference sequence). Losses at the gene ends were 6 bases for V and 4 bases for J; bases not matched to a gene: 12.

The chain has TRBV4-2 and TRBJ2-3; D perhaps matches TRBD2 (8 bases). The CDR3 extends over 20 amino acids. Deletions cut 3 bases from V and 4 bases from J, with 29 bases between. Germline lookup yields CDR1 LGHNA and CDR2 YNFKEQ. The chain's CDR3 is CASSQGDSLYSGVEADTQYF. CDR3 nucleotides: TGTGCCAGCAGCCAGGGGGACAGTCTCTATAGCGGGGTCGAGGCAGATACGCAGTATTTT.